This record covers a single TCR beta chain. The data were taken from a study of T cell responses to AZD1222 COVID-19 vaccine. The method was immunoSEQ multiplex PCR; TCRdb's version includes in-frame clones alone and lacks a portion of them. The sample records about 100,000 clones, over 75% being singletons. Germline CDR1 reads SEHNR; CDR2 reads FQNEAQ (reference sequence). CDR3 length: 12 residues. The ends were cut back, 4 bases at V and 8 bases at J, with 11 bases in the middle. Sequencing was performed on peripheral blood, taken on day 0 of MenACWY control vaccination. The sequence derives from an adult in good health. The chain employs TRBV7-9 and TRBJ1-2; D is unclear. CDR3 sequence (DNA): TGTGCCAGCAGCTCCCCGGGCTTCGGCTACACCTTC. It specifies CASSSPGFGYTF.